The entry that follows covers one TCR beta chain sequence. The sample is drawn from a study of blood T cell repertoires in COVID-19. Authors' processing steps: Reference gene primer amplification gave estimated nucleated cell counts. Sequenced by immunoSEQ multiplex PCR; TCRdb stores in-frame clones only, minus some. D and trimming were read from the DNA, whereas the V and J calls and clone size are those reported in that table. The sample comprises about 240,000 clones, more than 75% of which are singletons, and roughly 12% rests with the top ten. Germline V CDR1 and CDR2: MNHEY, SVGAGI. V lost 6 bases, J lost 8 bases, and 14 bases stayed unmatched. The CDR3 is 15 amino acids.

Sample: peripheral blood. This chain connects TRBV6-5 to TRBJ1-1; 8 nucleotides align to TRBD1. The clonotype originates from a woman aged 55-70 years with active or convalescent COVID-19. Written as DNA, the CDR3 is TGTGCCAGCAGCGCCATGGCGACAGGGGAAGGGGAAGCTTTCTTT. This translates into CASSAMATGEGEAFF.